The 4 T cell receptor beta chains given below trace back to one sample, sequenced in a study of graft-versus-host responses after intestinal transplantation. These receptors have no known antigen. The repertoire was sequenced with immunoSEQ multiplex PCR; TCRdb's copy has only in-frame clones and lacks some. The data contain about 130,000 clones, around 90% of them seen just once; the ten biggest clones take up approximately 0.2%. This sample comprised unstimulated CD4+ T cells sorted from spleen or lymph node cells, obtained before intestinal transplant. The receptor source for this set is a human donor who received an intestinal transplant.

This chain connects TRBV9 to TRBJ1-3; 9 bases fit TRBD1. Germline-derived CDR1 and CDR2 are SGDLS and YYNGEE. The CDR3 covers 18 residues. Trimming removed 0 bases from V and 3 bases from J; junction bases left unmatched: 10. DNA of the CDR3: TGTGCCAGCAGCGTAGCTGGGACAGGGTTTTCGTATGGAAACACCATATATTTT. It codes for CASSVAGTGFSYGNTIYF.

DNA of the CDR3: TGTGCCAGCAGTTACCGCCCGGGACAGGGGAACACTGAAGCTTTCTTT. It codes for CASSYRPGQGNTEAFF. The chain carries TRBV6-5 and TRBJ1-1; 9 positions agree with TRBD1. J was trimmed by 1 base and V by 2 bases; bases with no gene match: 5. This CDR3 has 16 amino acids. Germline V gene sequence: CDR1 MNHEY, CDR2 SVGAGI.

The chain couples TRBV11-2 to TRBJ2-5, with 11 bases aligning to TRBD2. With V trimmed by 0 bases and J by 4 bases, 4 bases remained unmatched. The germline gives CDR1 SGHAT, CDR2 FQNNGV. The CDR3 length is 16 residues. The chain's CDR3 is CASSLEVGLAGETQYF. CDR3 coding DNA: TGTGCCAGCAGCTTAGAAGTAGGACTAGCGGGAGAGACCCAGTACTTC.

The genes are TRBV5-1 and TRBJ2-7, with D uncertain. Germline values: CDR1 SGHRS, CDR2 YFSETQ. This CDR3 spans 10 amino acids. Deletions cut 4 bases from V and 6 bases from J, with 5 bases between. CDR3 protein: CASSPFEQYF. The CDR3 region has the DNA TGCGCCAGCAGCCCCTTCGAGCAGTACTTC. The whole variable domain, filled in from reference TRBV5-1 and TRBJ2-7, reads KAGVTQTPRYLIKTRGQQVTLSCSPISGHRSVSWYQQTPGQGLQFLFEYFSETQRNKGNFPGRFSGRQFSNSRSEMNVSTLELGDSALYLCASSPFEQYFGPGTRLTVT.